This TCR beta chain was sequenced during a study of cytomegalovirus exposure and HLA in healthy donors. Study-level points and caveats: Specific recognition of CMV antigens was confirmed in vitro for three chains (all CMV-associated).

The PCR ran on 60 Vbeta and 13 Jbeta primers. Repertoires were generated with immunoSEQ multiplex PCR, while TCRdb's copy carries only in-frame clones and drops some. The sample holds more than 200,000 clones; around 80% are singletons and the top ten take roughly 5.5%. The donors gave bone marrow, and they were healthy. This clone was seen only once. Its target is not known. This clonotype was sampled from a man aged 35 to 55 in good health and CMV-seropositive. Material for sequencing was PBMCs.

CDR3 region: CASSVQSGTGSYEQYF. The DNA for the CDR3 is TGCGCCAGCAGCGTCCAATCCGGGACAGGGTCCTACGAGCAGTACTTC. V and J are TRBV4-1 and TRBJ2-7; 9 bases align to TRBD1. V trimming: 5 bases; J trimming: 1 base; junction bases outside the gene matches: 9. CDR3 length: 16 amino acids. CDR1 MGHRA and CDR2 YSYEKL come from the germline V gene.